The T cell receptor beta chain under discussion was sequenced for a study of blood T cell repertoires in COVID-19. Study information: Italy, Spain and the United States were the sources of the convalescent and acute COVID-19 samples.

In the source study's methods: The authors estimated nucleated cell counts from reference gene primer amplification. Some clones are missing from TCRdb's copy, which holds only in-frame ones; the method was immunoSEQ multiplex PCR. D and trimming were read from the DNA, whereas the V and J calls and clone size are those reported in that table. The table includes roughly 68,000 clones, around 90% detected once. The CDR3 consists of 17 residues. V lost 4 bases and J lost 1, with 15 bases in between. CDR1 KGHDR and CDR2 SFDVKD come from the germline V gene. The sequence was obtained from a woman of 80 years or more with active COVID-19. Sequencing was done on a sample of peripheral blood. The chain combines TRBV24-1 with TRBJ2-2; maybe TRBD1 (7 bases). For the CDR3, the DNA is TGTGCCACCAGTGACCTCCGCAGGGGGGAGAACACCGGGGAGCTGTTTTTT. Residues: CATSDLRRGENTGELFF.